This TCR beta chain derives from a study of CD8 T cells in ankylosing spondylitis (dated by TCRdb to 2017 to 2019). About the investigation overall: The study set out to find disease-linked TCR variants by profiling T cell receptor beta repertoires in ankylosing spondylitis patients and healthy donors. The whole study cohort included 108 healthy donors and over 20 ankylosing spondylitis patients. Peripheral blood was sampled, and synovial fluid was additionally collected from ankylosing spondylitis patients. Paper-wide results and their limitations: The disease-linked clones showed a CD8+ phenotype and occurred at relatively low frequencies in peripheral blood. Some of the motif variants had been reported before in the synovial fluid and blood of reactive arthritis patients, a finding that suggests common disease-initiation mechanisms. According to the report, matched synovial fluid samples from ankylosing spondylitis patients were significantly enriched for the disease-linked clones. Blood from ankylosing spondylitis patients appeared to be characterized by a TCR beta motif made up of under ten highly homologous amino acid variants.

Its CDR3 holds 13 amino acids, cysteine through phenylalanine. Kept here is only the CDR3 DNA, which spans 39 bases and is read in frame from base 1. Looking up the germline V gene (reference sequence) yields CDR1 MNHEY and CDR2 SMNVEV. V is reduced by 3 bases and J by 8 bases, leaving a spacing of 13 bases between them. TCRdb shows the sequencer as Illumina HiSeq 2500. Quantitative 5'-RACE with molecular barcodes was the method used to prepare the TCR beta libraries. The authors' pipeline ran thus. Disease-linked TCR variants were identified with a new computational method built on a probabilistic model of VDJ rearrangement. The raw public data were reprocessed by TCRdb itself: fastp quality trimming at Q25, MiXCR clonotype calling, in-frame beta chains only. Each record represents a unique CDR3 protein, reported with the most common genes and DNA among its rows. What appears here as the V and J calls and clone size reflects TCRdb's work, not the paper's. The sample table holds some 220,000 distinct CDR3 sequences, of which 6% to 8.5% were seen once. The top ten clones comprise around 14% of the sample.

Ten or more counts support this clonotype. Which antigen it targets is not known. One base away there is no much larger clone; base qualities are not given. The rearrangement combines TRBV27 with TRBJ1-2, and possibly TRBD1, on 5 matching bases. What was sequenced was blood, either unsorted or a sorted T cell fraction (not recorded which). The TCR was taken from a male donor with ankylosing spondylitis. The nucleotide sequence reads TGTGCCAGCAGTTTTCAGGGAATAGGCGGCTACACCTTC. Translated, it reads CASSFQGIGGYTF.